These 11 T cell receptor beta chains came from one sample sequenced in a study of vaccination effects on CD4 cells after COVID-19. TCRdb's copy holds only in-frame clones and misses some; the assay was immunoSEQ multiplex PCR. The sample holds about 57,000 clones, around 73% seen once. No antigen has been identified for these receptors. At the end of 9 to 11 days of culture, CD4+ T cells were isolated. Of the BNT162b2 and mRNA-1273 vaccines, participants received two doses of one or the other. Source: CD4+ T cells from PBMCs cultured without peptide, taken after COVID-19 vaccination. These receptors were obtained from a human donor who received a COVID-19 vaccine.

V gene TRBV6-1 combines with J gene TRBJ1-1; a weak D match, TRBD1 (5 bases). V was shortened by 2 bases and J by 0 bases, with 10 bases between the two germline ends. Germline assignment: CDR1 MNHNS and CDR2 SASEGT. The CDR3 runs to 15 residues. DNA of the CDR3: TGTGCCAGCAGTGAATGGGGGTATGTGAACACTGAAGCTTTCTTT. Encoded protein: CASSEWGYVNTEAFF.

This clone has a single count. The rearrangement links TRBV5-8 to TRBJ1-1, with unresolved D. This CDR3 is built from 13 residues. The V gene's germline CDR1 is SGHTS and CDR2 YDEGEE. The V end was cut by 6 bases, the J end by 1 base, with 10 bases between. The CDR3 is CASTPFRNTEAFF. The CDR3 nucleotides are TGTGCCAGCACCCCGTTCAGGAACACTGAAGCTTTCTTT.

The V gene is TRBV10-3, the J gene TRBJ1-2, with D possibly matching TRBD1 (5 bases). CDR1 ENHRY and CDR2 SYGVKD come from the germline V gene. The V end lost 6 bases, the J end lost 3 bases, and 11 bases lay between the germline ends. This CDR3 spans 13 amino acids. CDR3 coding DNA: TGTGCCATCAGGGCCACAGGATACTATGGCTACACCTTC. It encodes CAIRATGYYGYTF.

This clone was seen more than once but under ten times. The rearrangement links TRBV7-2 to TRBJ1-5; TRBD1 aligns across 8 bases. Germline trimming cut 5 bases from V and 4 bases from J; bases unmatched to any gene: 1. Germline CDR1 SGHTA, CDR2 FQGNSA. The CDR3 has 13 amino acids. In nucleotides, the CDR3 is TGTGCCAGCAGCCGACAGGGGAATCAGCCCCAGCATTTT. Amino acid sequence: CASSRQGNQPQHF.

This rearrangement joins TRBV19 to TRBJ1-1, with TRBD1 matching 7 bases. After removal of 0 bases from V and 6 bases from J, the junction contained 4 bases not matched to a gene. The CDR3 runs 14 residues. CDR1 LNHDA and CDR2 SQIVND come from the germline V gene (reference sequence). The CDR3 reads CASSIEWGQPEAFF. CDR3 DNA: TGTGCCAGTAGTATAGAATGGGGACAGCCTGAAGCTTTCTTT.

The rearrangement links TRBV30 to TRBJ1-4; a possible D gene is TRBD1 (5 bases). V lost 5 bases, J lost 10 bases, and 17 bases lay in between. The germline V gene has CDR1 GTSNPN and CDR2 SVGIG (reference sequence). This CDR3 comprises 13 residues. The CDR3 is CAWSLRGAAKLFF. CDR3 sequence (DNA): TGTGCCTGGTCGCTCCGAGGGGCTGCAAAACTGTTTTTT.

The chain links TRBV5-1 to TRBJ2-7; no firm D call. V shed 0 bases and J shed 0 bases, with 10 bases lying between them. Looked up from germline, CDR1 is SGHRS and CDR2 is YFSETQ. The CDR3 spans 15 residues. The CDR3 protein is CASSLGPSGSYEQYF. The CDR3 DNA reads TGCGCCAGCAGCTTGGGGCCGTCTGGCTCCTACGAGCAGTACTTC.

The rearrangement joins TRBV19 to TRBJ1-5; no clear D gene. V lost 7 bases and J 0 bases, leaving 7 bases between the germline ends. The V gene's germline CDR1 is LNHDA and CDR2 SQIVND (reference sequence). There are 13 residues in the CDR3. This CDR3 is CASKGSSNQPQHF. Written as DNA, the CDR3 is TGTGCCAGTAAAGGGAGTAGCAATCAGCCCCAGCATTTT.

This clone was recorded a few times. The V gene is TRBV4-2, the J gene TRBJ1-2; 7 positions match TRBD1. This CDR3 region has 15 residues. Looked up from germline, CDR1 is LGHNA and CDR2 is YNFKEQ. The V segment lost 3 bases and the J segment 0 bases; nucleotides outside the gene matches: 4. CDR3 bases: TGTGCCAGCAGCCAGACAGGGAAAGCTAACTATGGCTACACCTTC. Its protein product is CASSQTGKANYGYTF.

The CDR3 region is CASSEVAALLYGYTF. CDR3 coding DNA: TGTGCCAGCAGTGAAGTGGCGGCCCTTCTTTATGGCTACACCTTC. The chain carries TRBV6-1 and TRBJ1-2; D is unresolved. The CDR3 consists of 15 residues. Germline V lookup: CDR1 MNHNS, CDR2 SASEGT. Deletions cut 1 base from V and 5 bases from J, with 14 bases between.

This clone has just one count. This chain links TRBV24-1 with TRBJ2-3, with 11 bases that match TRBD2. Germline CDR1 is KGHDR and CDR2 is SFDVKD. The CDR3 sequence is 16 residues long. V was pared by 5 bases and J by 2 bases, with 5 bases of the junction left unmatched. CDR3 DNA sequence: TGTGCCACCAGTGGCGGGACTAGCGGATACACAGATACGCAGTATTTT. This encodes CATSGGTSGYTDTQYF.